The 24 T cell receptor beta chains below all came from one sample that was sequenced in a study of T cells in Graves' hyperthyroidism and ophthalmopathy. What was amplified from RNA transcripts were TCR beta CDR3 regions. In the first-round RT-PCR of the TCR CDR3, the HTBI primer set was used. Using its own MiXCR run on the multiplex PCR reads, TCRdb lists one record per CDR3 protein. The sample includes about 500,000 distinct CDR3 sequences, 14% of them seen just once. Source material: blood. These receptors all come from a young woman with Graves' hyperthyroidism.

This clonotype was counted at least ten times. The chain couples TRBV14 to TRBJ2-5, with D unresolved. V was clipped by 3 bases and J by 6 bases, with 20 bases between them. The germline CDR1 and CDR2 sequences are SGHDN and FVKESK. The CDR3 has 16 residues. In nucleotides, the CDR3 is TGTGCCAGCAGCCACCCGGATACAGCCCGTTCTCAGACCCAGTACTTC. Encoded protein: CASSHPDTARSQTQYF.

This clonotype turned up a few times. The chain couples TRBV19 to TRBJ1-3, with D maybe TRBD1 (6 bases). Trimming took 5 bases from V and 9 from J, leaving 17 bases between them. CDR1 is LNHDA, CDR2 SQIVND, per germline (reference sequence). The CDR3 extends over 14 amino acids. Written as DNA, the CDR3 is TGTGCCAGTAGTTCACGGGGGCCGCGAGGCACCATATATTTT. Translated: CASSSRGPRGTIYF. Full variable domain (missing parts from reference TRBV19 and TRBJ1-3): DGGITQSPKYLFRKEGQNVTLSCEQNLNHDAMYWYRQDPGQGLRLIYYSQIVNDFQKGDIAEGYSVSREKKESFPLTVTSAQKNPTAFYLCASSSRGPRGTIYFGEGSWLTVV.

This chain links TRBV6-2 or TRBV6-3 with TRBJ2-7; D perhaps matches TRBD1 (6 bases). Germline CDR1 reads MNHEY; CDR2 reads SVGEGT. This CDR3 is 12 amino acids long. The V gene lost 6 bases and the J gene lost 9 bases, with 15 bases spanning the gap. The CDR3 region has the DNA TGTGCCAGCAGCTTTGGACAGTCAGGGCAGTACGTC. This gives the protein CASSFGQSGQYV.

A few counts support this clonotype. This chain uses TRBV29-1 with TRBJ2-7; D ambiguous. V was clipped by 5 bases and J by 1 base, with 12 bases between them. The CDR3 is 13 amino acids. Germline V gives CDR1 SQVTM, CDR2 ANQGSEA. CDR3 sequence reads: CSVRAASSYEQYF. The DNA of the CDR3 is TGCAGCGTTCGGGCGGCCTCTTCCTACGAGCAGTACTTC.

This clonotype was seen a handful of times. The chain joins TRBV7-9 to TRBJ2-3; 11 bases line up with TRBD2. The CDR3 runs to 17 residues. The germline CDR1 and CDR2 sequences are SEHNR and FQNEAQ (reference sequence). V lost 4 bases, J lost 2 bases, and 8 bases stayed unmatched. CDR3 DNA: TGTGCCAGCAGCTCAACTAGCGGGAGACTGATCACAGATACGCAGTATTTT. This encodes CASSSTSGRLITDTQYF.

This clonotype appeared many times. The chain recombines TRBV12-3 or TRBV12-4 with TRBJ1-2, with TRBD1 matching 7 bases. This CDR3 region has 14 residues. J lost 7 bases, V lost 1 base, and 6 bases had no gene match. The DNA of the CDR3 is TGTGCCAGCAGTTTAGGGAGACAGGGAGGTGGCTACACCTTC. It translates to CASSLGRQGGGYTF.

In its sample, this clonotype was seen a few times. The rearrangement links TRBV18 to TRBJ1-1, with D perhaps matching TRBD1 (5 bases). The V end was cut by 2 bases, the J end by 0 bases, with 13 bases between. Germline lookup yields CDR1 KGHSH and CDR2 LQKENI. The CDR3 sequence is 16 residues long. The CDR3 bases are TGTGCCAGCTCACCAGAACAGGTCTTAATGAACACTGAAGCTTTCTTT. This sequence encodes CASSPEQVLMNTEAFF. The full variable domain, its missing parts supplied by reference TRBV18 and TRBJ1-1, is NAGVMQNPRHLVRRRGQEARLRCSPMKGHSHVYWYRQLPEEGLKFMVYLQKENIIDESGMPKERFSAEFPKEGPSILRIQQVVRGDSAAYFCASSPEQVLMNTEAFFGQGTRLTVV.

Ten or more counts support this clonotype. The chain is built from TRBV18 and TRBJ2-5, with D tentatively TRBD1 (5 bases). V was cut by 1 base and J by 4 bases, with 10 bases left in between. Germline CDR1 reads KGHSH; CDR2 reads LQKENI. The CDR3 is 14 amino acids. CDR3 bases: TGTGCCAGCTCACCACAGGGGCGCAGAGAGACCCAGTACTTC. Translated: CASSPQGRRETQYF.

This clonotype was detected a few times. The V gene is TRBV10-3, the J gene TRBJ1-2; maybe TRBD1 (5 bases). V lost 10 bases and J lost 8, with 23 bases in between. The CDR3 is made up of 14 amino acids. Germline CDR1 reads ENHRY; CDR2 reads SYGVKD. The CDR3 region is CATTPRDPSQGYTF. CDR3 sequence (DNA): TGTGCCACAACTCCCCGGGACCCAAGCCAAGGCTACACCTTC.

About this clonotype: A read error is possible here, since a much larger clone lies one base away. J is TRBJ1-5 and V is TRBV2; possible D gene TRBD1, 6 bases. Germline V lookup: CDR1 SNHLY, CDR2 FYNNEI. This CDR3 is 13 amino acids long. The CDR3 sequence is CVSRGRGNQPQHF. The CDR3 DNA reads as TGTGTCAGCAGGGGCCGCGGCAATCAGCCCCAGCATTTT.

About this clonotype: This may be a read error, as it is one base from a much larger clone. The genes are TRBV6-1 and TRBJ2-7; no clear D gene. The CDR3 spans 14 residues. The germline gives CDR1 MNHNS, CDR2 SASEGT. V was shortened by 4 bases and J by 6 bases, with 16 bases between the two germline ends. The chain's CDR3 is CASSVERQRGEQYF. CDR3 nucleotides: TGTGCCAGCAGTGTTGAACGCCAACGAGGCGAGCAGTACTTC.

Many counts were recorded for this clonotype. J is TRBJ2-4 and V is TRBV2, with TRBD1 identical over 8 bases. Losses at the gene ends were 6 bases for V and 6 bases for J; bases not matched to a gene: 10. Germline loops: CDR1 SNHLY, CDR2 FYNNEI. This CDR3 has 15 amino acids. In DNA form, the CDR3 reads TGTGCCAGCAGGGCCCATGGACAGGGTTTAAACATTCAGTACTTC. As protein: CASRAHGQGLNIQYF.

This clonotype was counted many times. The genes are TRBV27 and TRBJ1-5; D ambiguous. CDR3 length equals 15 residues. Between the trimmed V and J ends, which lost 3 bases and 0 bases, there was a span of 9 bases. Germline V CDR1 and CDR2: MNHEY, SMNVEV (reference sequence). CDR3 DNA: TGTGCCAGCAGTTTTGGCTGGGGTAGCAATCAGCCCCAGCATTTT. Its protein is CASSFGWGSNQPQHF.

This clonotype has ten or more counts. The chain couples TRBV9 to TRBJ2-7, with 7 nucleotides matching TRBD1. V gave up 4 bases and J gave up 2 bases; unmatched junction bases: 9. The CDR3 runs 15 residues. The V gene's germline CDR1 is SGDLS and CDR2 YYNGEE. The DNA for the CDR3 is TGTGCCAGCAGCCCTAGAGGGACAGCCACCTACGAGCAGTACTTC. It codes for CASSPRGTATYEQYF.

This clonotype was counted at least ten times. The chain couples TRBV6-2 or TRBV6-3 to TRBJ2-7, with 9 bases aligning to TRBD2. This CDR3 has 16 amino acids. V lost 2 bases and J lost 6; bases outside the gene matches: 11. Germline-derived CDR1 and CDR2 are MNHEY and SVGEGT. The DNA for the CDR3 is TGTGCCAGCAGTTACAGGGGGGTAGCGGGAGATCTCGAGCAGTACTTC. Translated, it gives CASSYRGVAGDLEQYF.

This clonotype was recorded at least ten times. This sequence joins TRBV2 and TRBJ1-2, with D possibly matching TRBD1 (5 bases). This CDR3 has 12 residues. The V and J ends lost 7 bases and 7 bases respectively, with 13 bases between them. The germline V gene encodes CDR1 SNHLY and CDR2 FYNNEI. The DNA for the CDR3 is TGTGCCAGCACCGAAGGGGTAGTTGGCTACACCTTC. Translating gives CASTEGVVGYTF.

This clonotype was seen at least ten times. The gene calls are TRBV24-1 and TRBJ1-2; D is possibly TRBD1 (6 bases). The CDR3 sequence is 15 residues long. CDR1 and CDR2 (germline): KGHDR, SFDVKD. V was shortened by 9 bases and J by 0 bases, with 16 bases between the two germline ends. As DNA, the CDR3 is TGTGCCACCTCCGGAGGGGGGGGCTCTAACTATGGCTACACCTTC. This translates into CATSGGGGSNYGYTF.

At least ten counts were recorded for this clonotype. CDR3 DNA sequence: TGTGCCAGCAGTGAGGACGCTCACCCCCAAGAGACCCAGTACTTC. This codes for CASSEDAHPQETQYF. The J gene is TRBJ2-5, the V gene TRBV2, with no clear D. Germline CDR1 SNHLY, CDR2 FYNNEI. The V gene lost 3 bases and the J gene lost 1 base, with 12 bases spanning the gap. The CDR3 has 15 amino acids.

This clonotype was counted a few times. This rearrangement joins TRBV20-1 to TRBJ1-5, with D uncertain. Per germline, CDR1 DFQATT and CDR2 SNEGSKA (reference sequence). The CDR3 has 12 residues. The V end was cut by 3 bases, the J end by 4 bases, with 7 bases between. CDR3 sequence reads: CSASVLNQPQHF. DNA for the CDR3: TGCAGTGCTAGCGTACTTAATCAGCCCCAGCATTTT.

There are a few counts of this clonotype. One end of the junction fails to match germline, which may point to a read error. The V gene is TRBV2, the J gene TRBJ2-2; weak D call: TRBD2 (5 bases). The CDR3 sequence is 16 residues long. Germline values: CDR1 SNHLY, CDR2 FYNNEI. Written as DNA, the CDR3 is TGTGCCAGCAGTGAAGCGGGGAGAACGAACACCGGGGAGCCGTTTTTT. Its protein is CASSEAGRTNTGEPFF. The whole variable domain, filled in from reference TRBV2 and TRBJ2-2, reads EPEVTQTPSHQVTQMGQEVILRCVPISNHLYFYWYRQILGQKVEFLVSFYNNEISEKSEIFDDQFSVERPDGSNFTLKIRSTKLEDSAMYFCASSEAGRTNTGEPFFGEGSRLTVL.

There are many counts of this clonotype. The chain carries TRBV24-1 and TRBJ2-3; D gene unclear. Germline V gene sequence: CDR1 KGHDR, CDR2 SFDVKD. This CDR3 spans 13 amino acids. V lost 0 bases and J 7 bases, leaving 7 bases between the germline ends. The CDR3 loop is CATSDLQRNTQYF. The CDR3 DNA sequence: TGTGCCACCAGTGATTTGCAAAGGAATACGCAGTATTTT.

In its sample, this clonotype was seen many times. This rearrangement joins TRBV10-2 to TRBJ2-6, with unresolved D. Trimming took 8 bases from V and 4 from J, leaving 9 bases between them. Germline V gene sequence: CDR1 WSHSY, CDR2 SAAADI. The CDR3 loop spans 13 amino acids. CDR3 in DNA: TGCGCCAGCTTGGAAGCCGGGGCCAACGTCCTGACTTTC. It yields the protein CASLEAGANVLTF.

This clonotype was seen only a few times. The J gene is TRBJ1-4, the V gene TRBV5-1; D remains ambiguous. With 0 bases removed from V and 8 bases from J, the gap between germline ends came to 11 bases. Germline loops: CDR1 SGHRS, CDR2 YFSETQ. This CDR3 spans 14 amino acids. CDR3 amino acids: CASSLGTVGEKLFF. The DNA for the CDR3 is TGCGCCAGCAGCTTGGGTACGGTGGGAGAAAAACTGTTTTTT.

This clonotype occurred many times. This rearrangement joins TRBV20-1 to TRBJ2-5; the D is unclear. Germline CDR1 and CDR2: DFQATT and SNEGSKA (reference sequence). The CDR3 extends over 15 amino acids. V lost 1 base and J lost 4, with 16 bases in between. Here the CDR3 reads CSARGSSNRGETQYF. In nucleotides, the CDR3 is TGCAGTGCTAGAGGCAGTTCAAACCGAGGAGAGACCCAGTACTTC.